This note documents a single T cell receptor beta chain sequence. This CDR3 spans 17 amino acids. The germline CDR1 and CDR2 sequences are LNHDA and SQIVND (reference sequence). Losses at the gene ends were 6 bases for V and 5 bases for J; bases not matched to a gene: 12. The data derive from a study of blood T cell repertoires in COVID-19. Looking at the study overall: Material from acute and convalescent COVID-19 was sourced from the United States, Italy and Spain. The analysed material was cDNA or gDNA that came from T cells, B-cell-depleted T cells, or PBMCs.

Sequencing used immunoSEQ multiplex PCR; TCRdb keeps in-frame clones, though not all of them. The sample yields 210,000 or so clones, around 89% seen once. This clonotype originated in a woman aged 40 to 49 with acute or convalescent COVID-19. The sample was peripheral blood. V and J are TRBV19 and TRBJ2-2, with 10 bases that match TRBD1. The CDR3, as DNA: TGTGCCAGTAGGCGCGACTCCGGGACAGGGGTGACCGGGGAGCTGTTTTTT. The encoded protein is CASRRDSGTGVTGELFF.